The clone carrying this T cell receptor (beta chain) was picked up many times. This entry comes from a study of metastatic and nonmetastatic thyroid tumors. Via MiXCR, TCRdb re-called the PCR reads. The sample consists of approximately 25,000 clones, about 13% of them appearing once. Nobody among the patients had been given any treatment before thyroid surgery. The TCR originated in a female donor with papillary thyroid cancer or a benign thyroid nodule (not recorded which). Some clones in this sample may be carry-over from other donors' samples. Sequenced sample: blood.

The CDR3 protein is CASSVSGAGETQYF. CDR3 DNA: TGTGCCAGCAGCGTTTCCGGGGCGGGAGAGACCCAGTACTTC. This sequence joins TRBV9 and TRBJ2-5, with D perhaps being TRBD1 or TRBD2 (5 bases each). The CDR3 consists of 14 residues. Germline CDR1 and CDR2: SGDLS and YYNGEE. V dropped 2 bases and J dropped 4 bases, with 12 bases sitting between them.